A single sample is the source of the 23 T cell receptor beta chains below, sequenced in a study of T cells after yellow fever vaccination. TCRdb fed the 5' RACE reads into MiXCR, producing one record per CDR3 protein. The table includes a few hundred thousand distinct CDR3 sequences, roughly 9% detected once. Sequences were derived from CD4+ T cells sorted from PBMCs, sampled 5 days after the yellow fever booster vaccination. These receptors originate from a man aged 18 to 30 who received the YFV17D yellow fever vaccine.

This clonotype was detected only a few times. The genes are TRBV7-3 and TRBJ2-2; perhaps TRBD1 as D (6 bases). V dropped 0 bases and J dropped 4 bases, with 21 bases sitting between them. Germline CDR1 and CDR2: SGHTA and FQGTGA. CDR3 length equals 19 residues. CDR3 nucleotide sequence: TGTGCCAGCAGCTTAACCACACGCGCAACAGGGTGGGGCACCGGGGAGCTGTTTTTT. Translation gives CASSLTTRATGWGTGELFF.

This clonotype has more than one count but fewer than ten. This sequence joins TRBV11-2 and TRBJ1-2; D is ambiguous. CDR1 SGHAT and CDR2 FQNNGV come from the germline V gene. V lost 2 bases and J lost 2, with 18 bases in between. The CDR3 loop spans 17 amino acids. As DNA, the CDR3 is TGTGCCAGCAGCTTATTAAGTTCGCGGCAGTTCAACTATGGCTACACCTTC. Translated: CASSLLSSRQFNYGYTF. Supplemented by reference TRBV11-2 and TRBJ1-2, the full variable domain reads EAGVAQSPRYKIIEKRQSVAFWCNPISGHATLYWYQQILGQGPKLLIQFQNNGVVDDSQLPKDRFSAERLKGVDSTLKIQPAKLEDSAVYLCASSLLSSRQFNYGYTFGSGTRLTVV.

This clonotype was counted between two and nine times. This chain uses TRBV20-1 with TRBJ2-7, with 8 nucleotides matching TRBD2. Germline trimming cut 6 bases from V and 4 bases from J; bases unmatched to any gene: 8. Looked up from germline, CDR1 is DFQATT and CDR2 is SNEGSKA (reference sequence). CDR3 length: 13 residues. CDR3 nucleotides: TGCAGTGCACAAGGGGGACTAGTGTACGAGCAGTACTTC. The encoded protein is CSAQGGLVYEQYF.

This clonotype occurred a few times. The V and J genes are TRBV5-6 and TRBJ2-1; D not resolved. The CDR3 has 12 residues. V was cut by 1 base and J by 7 bases, with 6 bases left in between. CDR1 and CDR2 from the germline V gene are SGHDT and YYEEEE. The CDR3 DNA reads TGTGCCAGCAGCTTGTTCTCGAATGAGCAGTTCTTC. Its translation is CASSLFSNEQFF.

The V gene is TRBV5-1, the J gene TRBJ2-1; TRBD2 might be the D (6 bases). This CDR3 region has 16 residues. Germline CDR1 and CDR2: SGHRS and YFSETQ. Trimming shortened V by 1 base and J by 2 bases, and 13 bases separated the two germline ends. CDR3 residues: CASSLFSGVAYNEQFF. The DNA for the CDR3 is TGCGCCAGCAGCTTGTTTTCGGGGGTCGCCTACAATGAGCAGTTCTTC.

This clonotype has just a few counts. V and J are TRBV3-1 and TRBJ2-2, with TRBD1 matching 9 bases. Trimming took 5 bases from V and 3 from J; bases not matched to a gene: 10. This CDR3 contains 17 residues. Looked up from germline, CDR1 is LGHDT and CDR2 is YNNKEL (reference sequence). CDR3 nucleotides: TGTGCCAGCAGCTTCCGTCCCGGGACAGGGTACACCGGGGAGCTGTTTTTT. Translation gives CASSFRPGTGYTGELFF.

The gene calls are TRBV5-5 and TRBJ1-4; D gene ambiguous. The length of the CDR3 is 15 residues. CDR1 is SGHKS and CDR2 is YYEKEE in the germline V gene (reference sequence). The V end lost 8 bases, the J end lost 7 bases, and 21 bases lay between the germline ends. CDR3 sequence: CASTNTWAGSEKLFF. DNA for the CDR3: TGTGCCAGTACCAACACCTGGGCCGGGAGTGAAAAACTGTTTTTT.

This chain links TRBV20-1 with TRBJ1-5; TRBD1 matches at 7 bases. Germline assignment: CDR1 DFQATT and CDR2 SNEGSKA (reference sequence). CDR3 length equals 13 residues. Trimming at V came to 4 bases and at J to 3 bases, leaving 3 bases not matched to a gene. The CDR3 nucleotides are TGCAGTGCTAACGACAGGGTCAATCAGCCCCAGCATTTT. This translates into CSANDRVNQPQHF.

This clonotype has a handful of counts. The chain joins TRBV28 to TRBJ2-1; D remains ambiguous. The germline V and J ends were trimmed by 8 bases and 4 bases, with 6 bases remaining between them. Germline values: CDR1 MDHEN, CDR2 SYDVKM. This CDR3 is built from 11 residues. CDR3 sequence reads: CASGVYNEQFF. The CDR3 bases are TGTGCCAGCGGGGTTTACAATGAGCAGTTCTTC.

This clonotype was seen a handful of times. CDR3 nucleotide sequence: TGTGCCAGCAGCCGGACAGGGGGCCGCGTTGCTTTCTTT. Its protein product is CASSRTGGRVAFF. The gene calls are TRBV6-2 or TRBV6-3 and TRBJ1-1; 11 bases line up with TRBD1. CDR1 is MNHEY, CDR2 SVGEGT, per germline. This CDR3 contains 13 residues. V shed 6 bases, J shed 11 bases, and the junction held 8 bases outside the gene matches.

The genes are TRBV5-1 and TRBJ2-5, with a weak D call TRBD2 (5 bases). Deletions cut 2 bases from V and 4 bases from J, with 18 bases between. The CDR3 sequence is 16 residues long. Germline CDR1 SGHRS, CDR2 YFSETQ. CDR3 residues: CASSFRRAGLIETQYF. In DNA form, the CDR3 reads TGCGCCAGCAGCTTCCGACGGGCGGGTTTAATAGAGACCCAGTACTTC. Together with reference TRBV5-1 and TRBJ2-5, the CDR3 gives the full variable domain: KAGVTQTPRYLIKTRGQQVTLSCSPISGHRSVSWYQQTPGQGLQFLFEYFSETQRNKGNFPGRFSGRQFSNSRSEMNVSTLELGDSALYLCASSFRRAGLIETQYFGPGTRLLVL.

The chain joins TRBV18 to TRBJ2-5, with D tentatively TRBD1 (6 bases). The CDR3 covers 15 residues. Germline CDR1 is KGHSH and CDR2 is LQKENI. V dropped 3 bases and J dropped 2 bases, with 13 bases sitting between them. The DNA for the CDR3 is TGTGCCAGCTCACCCTCGGACAGACGACAAGAGACCCAGTACTTC. Translated: CASSPSDRRQETQYF.

V and J are TRBV12-3 or TRBV12-4 and TRBJ2-3, with D possibly TRBD2 on 6 matching bases. The CDR3 length is 15 residues. Trimming shortened V by 7 bases and J by 5 bases, and 19 bases separated the two germline ends. The CDR3: CASNPQEGIGDTQYF. As DNA, the CDR3 is TGTGCCAGCAACCCTCAGGAGGGGATAGGAGATACGCAGTATTTT.

Remarks on this clonotype: A read error may account for a junction end that differs from germline. This chain connects TRBV27 to TRBJ2-5; TRBD1 is a possible D gene (5 bases). Germline values: CDR1 MNHEY, CDR2 SMNVEV (reference sequence). CDR3 size: 14 residues. The CDR3: CASCLSRRVETQYF. DNA of the CDR3: TGTGCCAGCTGTTTATCCCGCAGGGTAGAGACCCAGTACTTC.

This clonotype was picked up a small number of times. The rearrangement links TRBV6-4 to TRBJ2-2; TRBD2 aligns across 9 bases. The ends lost 6 bases at V and 2 bases at J; junction bases unmatched: 7. CDR1 is MRHNA and CDR2 is SNTAGT in the germline V gene. CDR3 length: 16 residues. CDR3 in amino acids: CASRLLAGTNTGELFF. CDR3 sequence (DNA): TGTGCCAGCAGACTTCTAGCGGGGACAAACACCGGGGAGCTGTTTTTT.

This chain uses TRBV6-5 with TRBJ2-7; 8 bases are a match to TRBD1. V lost 6 bases to trimming and J lost 8 bases; unmatched junction nucleotides: 12. Germline V gene sequence: CDR1 MNHEY, CDR2 SVGAGI. CDR3 size: 14 residues. The CDR3 nucleotides are TGTGCCAGCAGCCCTCCGGGACAGGTTGAACAGCAGTACTTC. Residues: CASSPPGQVEQQYF.

The chain employs TRBV18 and TRBJ2-1; perhaps TRBD1 as D (5 bases). This CDR3 is 15 amino acids long. CDR1 KGHSH and CDR2 LQKENI come from the germline V gene. Trimming left V 3 bases short and J 5 bases short, with 14 bases between. In DNA, the CDR3 is TGTGCCAGCTCACCGCAGGGTCCGGTTGACAATGAGCAGTTCTTC. Translating gives CASSPQGPVDNEQFF.

The table lists this clonotype with a few counts. The CDR3 DNA reads TGTGCCAGCAGCAGGATCGGGGGCGATGAAAAACTGTTTTTT. Translation gives CASSRIGGDEKLFF. The chain has TRBV14 and TRBJ1-4; possible D gene TRBD1, 6 bases. In germline, CDR1 is SGHDN, CDR2 FVKESK. This CDR3 is built from 14 residues. V dropped 5 bases and J dropped 6 bases, with 13 bases sitting between them.

This clonotype was observed many times. The V and J genes are TRBV11-2 and TRBJ1-5, with unresolved D. Germline V lookup: CDR1 SGHAT, CDR2 FQNNGV. Between the trimmed V and J ends, which lost 0 bases and 13 bases, there was a span of 10 bases. This CDR3 comprises 12 residues. CDR3: CASSLDGVFQHF. For the CDR3, the DNA is TGTGCCAGCAGCTTAGACGGAGTTTTTCAGCATTTT.

The chain combines TRBV7-3 with TRBJ2-3; D uncertain. Germline V CDR1 and CDR2: SGHTA, FQGTGA. The CDR3 sequence is 15 residues long. The germline V and J ends were trimmed by 5 bases and 0 bases, with 12 bases remaining between them. Written as DNA, the CDR3 is TGTGCCAGCAGCCGAAGTAGCTCCAGCACAGATACGCAGTATTTT. Translating gives CASSRSSSSTDTQYF.

The sample holds many counts of this clonotype. V usage is TRBV5-1 and J usage is TRBJ2-3; no clear D gene. Trimming shortened V by 5 bases and J by 4 bases, and 14 bases separated the two germline ends. CDR3 size: 14 residues. Germline CDR1 and CDR2: SGHRS and YFSETQ. For the CDR3, the DNA is TGCGCCAGCAGGAGTCGTAGCCCCCCAGATACGCAGTATTTT. Translated, it gives CASRSRSPPDTQYF.

This clonotype has a handful of counts. The chain couples TRBV21-1 to TRBJ2-7. TRBV21-1 is a pseudogene locus. The CDR3 has 9 amino acids. The CDR3 DNA is TGTGCCAGTACCTCCGAGCAGTACGTC. Translating it yields CASTSEQYV.

This clonotype was counted a few times. The chain joins TRBV7-9 to TRBJ1-1; D possibly corresponds to TRBD1 (6 bases). This CDR3 comprises 19 residues. V lost 5 bases to trimming and J lost 1 base, with 26 bases between them. Germline assignment: CDR1 SEHNR and CDR2 FQNEAQ (reference sequence). CDR3 in amino acids: CASSPSFLFRTAGNTEAFF. The CDR3 region has the DNA TGTGCCAGCAGCCCGAGCTTCTTATTTCGGACAGCGGGGAACACTGAAGCTTTCTTT.